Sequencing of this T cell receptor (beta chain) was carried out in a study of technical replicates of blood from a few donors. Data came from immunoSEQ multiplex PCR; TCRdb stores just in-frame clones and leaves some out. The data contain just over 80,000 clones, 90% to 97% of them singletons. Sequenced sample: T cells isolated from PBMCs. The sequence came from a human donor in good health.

As DNA, the CDR3 is TGTGCCAGTAGTTTCGGACAGCCCTACGAGCAGTACTTC. Translation: CASSFGQPYEQYF. This chain links TRBV19 with TRBJ2-7, with a tentative D call TRBD1 (6 bases). The CDR3 has 13 residues. Trimming stripped 5 bases from V and 2 bases from J, with 10 bases between. Germline V gene data show CDR1 as LNHDA and CDR2 as SQIVND (reference sequence).